The 22 T cell receptor beta chains below were found in one sample sequenced in a study of T cells in Graves' hyperthyroidism and ophthalmopathy. Amplification of TCR beta CDR3 regions used RNA as the template. When the TCR CDR3 underwent first-round RT-PCR, the HTBI primer set was used. In TCRdb, the multiplex PCR reads were re-called with MiXCR into one record per CDR3 protein. The repertoire has about 760,000 distinct CDR3 sequences, about 35% of them found once; the top ten carry roughly 30%. The sequenced material came from blood. The receptors come from a woman aged 40-49 years with Graves' hyperthyroidism.

The gene calls are TRBV7-2 and TRBJ2-7; 12 bases map to TRBD1. This CDR3 is 14 amino acids long. Looked up from germline, CDR1 is SGHTA and CDR2 is FQGNSA. Germline trimming cut 5 bases from V and 5 bases from J; bases unmatched to any gene: 4. CDR3 DNA: TGTGCCAGCAGCCCGGGACAGGGGGCCCACGAGCAGTACTTC. It is translated as CASSPGQGAHEQYF.

This clonotype showed up many times. The chain joins TRBV25-1 to TRBJ2-7; D gene ambiguous. V lost 3 bases, J lost 6 bases, and 9 bases lay in between. Germline values: CDR1 MGHDK, CDR2 SYGVNS. CDR3 size: 12 residues. The CDR3 reads CASSDVLGEQYF. The CDR3 DNA is TGTGCCAGCAGTGACGTGTTGGGCGAGCAGTACTTC.

This clonotype was recorded a few times. The chain is built from TRBV5-4 and TRBJ2-5; 8 bases match TRBD2. V gave up 4 bases and J gave up 3 bases; unmatched junction bases: 5. Germline CDR1 and CDR2: SGHNT and YYREEE (reference sequence). This CDR3 is 14 amino acids long. CDR3 bases: TGTGCCAGCAGCCCGTCGGGACTAGAAGAGACCCAGTACTTC. Protein: CASSPSGLEETQYF.

In the case of this clonotype: This could be a read error, since a much larger clone is one nucleotide away. The rearrangement uses TRBV7-8 and TRBJ2-7; a weak D match, TRBD2 (7 bases). Germline V gives CDR1 SGHVS, CDR2 FQNEAQ. The CDR3 runs 15 residues. Trimming shortened V by 6 bases and J by 4 bases, and 19 bases separated the two germline ends. CDR3: CASSYYGRGAYEQYF. CDR3 DNA: TGTGCCAGCAGTTACTACGGACGGGGGGCTTACGAGCAGTACTTC.

This clonotype was picked up many times. The chain links TRBV2 to TRBJ1-2; D unresolved. V was clipped by 6 bases and J by 8 bases, with 13 bases between them. The CDR3 is 12 amino acids. CDR1 and CDR2 from the germline V gene are SNHLY and FYNNEI. CDR3 in DNA: TGTGCCAGCAGACCGGGAGCTTCGGGCTACACCTTC. As protein: CASRPGASGYTF.

The chain links TRBV4-3 to TRBJ1-2; TRBD1 is a possible D gene (5 bases). Germline lookup yields CDR1 LGHNA and CDR2 YSLEER. The CDR3 consists of 14 residues. V lost 3 bases and J lost 4, with 12 bases in between. The CDR3 loop is CASSHYRSSYGYTF. For the CDR3, the DNA is TGCGCCAGCAGCCATTACAGGTCCTCCTATGGCTACACCTTC.

The chain is built from TRBV6-6 and TRBJ2-2; D gene unclear. Trimming stripped 0 bases from V and 1 base from J, with 12 bases between. The CDR3 is 17 amino acids. Germline CDR1 and CDR2: MNHNY and SVGAGI (reference sequence). CDR3 residues: CASSYSLVTGNTGELFF. In nucleotides, the CDR3 is TGTGCCAGCAGTTACTCCCTTGTGACGGGGAACACCGGGGAGCTGTTTTTT.

This clonotype was counted many times. The chain has TRBV5-8 and TRBJ1-5; the D gene is possibly TRBD1 (6 bases). CDR3 length: 15 residues. V was clipped by 0 bases and J by 8 bases, with 15 bases between them. Looked up from germline, CDR1 is SGHTS and CDR2 is YDEGEE. CDR3 in amino acids: CASSLVTGPGEPQHF. The CDR3 DNA sequence: TGTGCCAGCAGCTTGGTGACAGGCCCTGGGGAGCCCCAGCATTTT.

This chain uses TRBV4-3 with TRBJ1-5, with D unclear. V was cut by 0 bases and J by 7 bases, with 10 bases left in between. Germline-derived CDR1 and CDR2 are LGHNA and YSLEER. The CDR3 runs to 14 residues. CDR3 in amino acids: CASSQEEDRQPQHF. For the CDR3, the DNA is TGCGCCAGCAGCCAAGAGGAGGATAGGCAGCCCCAGCATTTT.

This clonotype was seen a few times. V usage is TRBV6-4 and J usage is TRBJ1-1; 7 bases fit TRBD1. This CDR3 has 13 amino acids. Trimming took 10 bases from V and 2 from J; bases not matched to a gene: 7. CDR1 MRHNA and CDR2 SNTAGT come from the germline V gene. The CDR3 loop reads CATQGFANTEAFF. In nucleotides, the CDR3 is TGTGCCACACAGGGGTTTGCAAACACTGAAGCTTTCTTT.

In this sample, this clonotype turned up many times. This rearrangement joins TRBV19 to TRBJ1-3; D might be TRBD1 (5 bases). With 4 bases removed from V and 2 bases from J, the gap between germline ends came to 6 bases. The CDR3 contains 13 residues. Germline assignment: CDR1 LNHDA and CDR2 SQIVND (reference sequence). CDR3 sequence reads: CASSRGPGNTIYF. CDR3 bases: TGTGCCAGTAGTAGGGGACCTGGAAACACCATATATTTT.

This clonotype occurred many times. The chain carries TRBV2 and TRBJ2-7; 8 bases are shared with TRBD1. CDR1 and CDR2 (germline): SNHLY, FYNNEI. J was trimmed by 3 bases and V by 8 bases; bases with no gene match: 12. CDR3 length: 15 amino acids. The CDR3 region is CASSKSRTGNYEQYF. The CDR3 DNA reads as TGTGCCAGCTCAAAGTCTCGGACAGGGAACTACGAGCAGTACTTC. The variable domain in full, completed from reference TRBV2 and TRBJ2-7, reads EPEVTQTPSHQVTQMGQEVILRCVPISNHLYFYWYRQILGQKVEFLVSFYNNEISEKSEIFDDQFSVERPDGSNFTLKIRSTKLEDSAMYFCASSKSRTGNYEQYFGPGTRLTVT.

This clonotype was seen only a few times. The rearrangement joins TRBV5-1 to TRBJ1-4; the D gene is possibly TRBD1 (5 bases). Germline V gives CDR1 SGHRS, CDR2 YFSETQ. The germline V and J ends were trimmed by 1 base and 1 base, with 14 bases remaining between them. This CDR3 has 17 residues. The CDR3 nucleotides read TGCGCCAGCAGCTTGAGGGGTGAATGGTTAACTAATGAAAAACTGTTTTTT. This encodes CASSLRGEWLTNEKLFF.

The chain couples TRBV15 to TRBJ1-5, with D maybe TRBD1 (6 bases). Trimming left V 1 base short and J 5 bases short, with 18 bases between. This CDR3 is 17 amino acids long. Germline CDR1 is LNHNV and CDR2 is YYDKDF (reference sequence). CDR3 bases: TGTGCCACCAGCAGAGCGGACAGCGGGTACCTGGATCAGCCCCAGCATTTT. This translates into CATSRADSGYLDQPQHF. The entire variable domain, with the rest obtained from reference TRBV15 and TRBJ1-5, is as follows: DAMVIQNPRYQVTQFGKPVTLSCSQTLNHNVMYWYQQKSSQAPKLLFHYYDKDFNNEADTPDNFQSRRPNTSFCFLDIRSPGLGDTAMYLCATSRADSGYLDQPQHFGDGTRLSIL.

This clonotype was seen repeatedly, ten times or more. The chain joins TRBV7-8 to TRBJ2-7; D gene uncertain. CDR3 length: 14 amino acids. Between the trimmed V and J ends, which lost 2 bases and 3 bases, there was a span of 11 bases. Germline V gives CDR1 SGHVS, CDR2 FQNEAQ. DNA of the CDR3: TGTGCCAGCAGCTTATATCTAGGGCGCTACGAGCAGTACTTC. This encodes CASSLYLGRYEQYF.

There are many counts of this clonotype. J is TRBJ2-7 and V is TRBV7-9; the D gene could be TRBD1 or TRBD2 (6 bases each). CDR3 size: 15 residues. Trimming stripped 5 bases from V and 4 bases from J, with 18 bases between. CDR1 is SEHNR, CDR2 FQNEAQ, per germline (reference sequence). The CDR3 loop is CASSRTGATPYEQYF. CDR3 bases: TGTGCCAGCAGCCGGACGGGGGCGACCCCATACGAGCAGTACTTC.

This clonotype was recorded at least ten times. The chain couples TRBV7-2 to TRBJ1-2; 10 bases fit TRBD1. Germline CDR1 reads SGHTA; CDR2 reads FQGNSA. V trimming: 5 bases; J trimming: 8 bases; junction bases outside the gene matches: 8. CDR3 length equals 14 residues. The CDR3 region has the DNA TGTGCCAGCAGCCCCGACAGGGGGCGAAGCGGCTACACCTTC. Translated, it gives CASSPDRGRSGYTF.

This clonotype was recorded many times. The rearrangement uses TRBV20-1 and TRBJ1-1; a weak D match, TRBD1 (5 bases). The germline gives CDR1 DFQATT, CDR2 SNEGSKA (reference sequence). The CDR3 totals 12 residues. Trimming stripped 4 bases from V and 7 bases from J, with 13 bases between. The DNA of the CDR3 is TGCAGTGCTATCCCCCGCGACAGTGAAGCTTTCTTT. It is translated as CSAIPRDSEAFF.

This sequence joins TRBV20-1 and TRBJ2-7, with 8 nucleotides matching TRBD1. J was trimmed by 0 bases and V by 6 bases; bases with no gene match: 7. The CDR3 contains 14 residues. Germline-derived CDR1 and CDR2 are DFQATT and SNEGSKA (reference sequence). CDR3 loop: CSADPGTGSYEQYF. CDR3 coding DNA: TGCAGTGCGGACCCGGGGACAGGCTCCTACGAGCAGTACTTC.

There are many counts of this clonotype. The chain couples TRBV7-2 to TRBJ2-2, with TRBD1 identical over 9 bases. The CDR3 consists of 16 residues. V dropped 2 bases and J dropped 3; count of bases not matched to a gene: 4. CDR1 is SGHTA and CDR2 is FQGNSA in the germline V gene. Here the CDR3 reads CASSLSGQGYTGELFF. CDR3 DNA sequence: TGTGCCAGCAGCTTATCGGGACAGGGTTACACCGGGGAGCTGTTTTTT.

The chain uses TRBV4-3 and TRBJ2-1, with D maybe TRBD2 (6 bases). In germline, CDR1 is LGHNA, CDR2 YSLEER. The CDR3 is 14 amino acids. Deletions cut 0 bases from V and 7 bases from J, with 10 bases between. DNA for the CDR3: TGCGCCAGCAGCCAAGACGAGGGGAGGAATGAGCAGTTCTTC. Its protein is CASSQDEGRNEQFF.

Details on this clonotype: This may be a read error: a much more frequent sequence differs by one nucleotide. The conserved final phenylalanine or tryptophan is absent from the CDR3, which likely points to a read error. CDR3 residues: CASSVDRRPSPLHL. The DNA of the CDR3 is TGTGCCAGCAGTGTAGACAGGAGACCTTCACCCCTCCACCTT. The rearrangement joins TRBV9 to TRBJ1-6; tentatively, D is TRBD1 (6 bases). CDR1 is SGDLS, CDR2 YYNGEE, per germline. This CDR3 comprises 14 residues.